This entry lists 13 T cell receptor beta chains sequenced from one sample in a study of T cells in Graves' hyperthyroidism and ophthalmopathy. Amplified TCR beta CDR3 regions came from RNA transcripts. The study used the HTBI primer set for a first-round RT-PCR of the TCR CDR3. TCRdb used MiXCR to reprocess the multiplex PCR reads, holding one entry per CDR3 protein. The sample has about 640,000 distinct CDR3 sequences; approximately 15% are singletons. The sequencing sample was made of blood. The receptors were sampled from a woman between 45 and 60 years old with Graves' ophthalmopathy.

This clonotype was detected many times. The chain carries TRBV18 and TRBJ1-4; possibly TRBD1 for D (5 bases). CDR3 length equals 14 residues. The germline V gene has CDR1 KGHSH and CDR2 LQKENI. Trimming took off 3 bases at V and 6 bases at J, with 11 bases between the two ends. The CDR3 DNA reads as TGTGCCAGCTCACCGGCGGGGACTGATGAAAAACTGTTTTTT. This codes for CASSPAGTDEKLFF.

The chain carries TRBV5-5 and TRBJ2-1; 8 bases are shared with TRBD1. Losses at the gene ends were 3 bases for V and 9 bases for J; bases not matched to a gene: 14. CDR3 length: 16 residues. Germline V gene sequence: CDR1 SGHKS, CDR2 YYEKEE (reference sequence). The CDR3 DNA reads TGTGCCAGCAGCTCTGCTTTTGACAGGGGATTTGGTGAGCAGTTCTTC. Protein: CASSSAFDRGFGEQFF. Supplemented by reference TRBV5-5 and TRBJ2-1, the full variable domain reads DAGVTQSPTHLIKTRGQQVTLRCSPISGHKSVSWYQQVLGQGPQFIFQYYEKEERGRGNFPDRFSARQFPNYSSELNVNALLLGDSALYLCASSSAFDRGFGEQFFGPGTRLTVL.

This clonotype was seen repeatedly, ten times or more. This sequence joins TRBV11-2 and TRBJ2-1; TRBD2 matches at 9 bases. From germline, CDR1 is SGHAT and CDR2 FQNNGV. This CDR3 comprises 16 residues. J was trimmed by 4 bases and V by 6 bases; bases with no gene match: 10. The CDR3 loop is CASSPGGLALYNEQFF. Here the CDR3 DNA reads TGTGCCAGCAGTCCGGGCGGACTAGCGCTTTACAATGAGCAGTTCTTC.

V and J are TRBV9 and TRBJ2-2; D possibly uses TRBD1 or TRBD2 (5 bases each). Trimming shortened V by 1 base and J by 3 bases, and 10 bases separated the two germline ends. Germline assignment: CDR1 SGDLS and CDR2 YYNGEE. The CDR3 runs to 15 residues. In nucleotides, the CDR3 is TGTGCCAGCAGCGTATTGGGGGAATACACCGGGGAGCTGTTTTTT. Encoded protein: CASSVLGEYTGELFF.

The chain links TRBV6-5 to TRBJ2-7, with D unresolved. Germline CDR1 reads MNHEY; CDR2 reads SVGAGI. Trimming pared 6 bases from V and 1 base from J, leaving 13 bases between. This CDR3 spans 14 amino acids. The CDR3 loop reads CASRNSGRSYEQYF. DNA for the CDR3: TGTGCCAGCAGAAACTCCGGAAGATCCTACGAGCAGTACTTC.

J is TRBJ1-2 and V is TRBV30; TRBD1 matches at 8 bases. The CDR3 contains 11 residues. V trimming: 5 bases; J trimming: 11 bases; junction bases outside the gene matches: 7. Germline assignment: CDR1 GTSNPN and CDR2 SVGIG (reference sequence). The CDR3 is CAWDGQGGYTF. The CDR3 nucleotides read TGTGCCTGGGATGGACAGGGAGGGTACACCTTC.

This clonotype showed up many times. The genes are TRBV13 and TRBJ2-1, with 8 nucleotides matching TRBD2. Germline values: CDR1 PRHDT, CDR2 FYEKMQ (reference sequence). V dropped 5 bases and J dropped 7; count of bases not matched to a gene: 7. This CDR3 has 14 residues. CDR3 residues: CASSPGLGRNEQFF. CDR3 nucleotides: TGTGCCAGCAGCCCGGGACTAGGAAGGAATGAGCAGTTCTTC.

V gene TRBV9 combines with J gene TRBJ2-1; 9 nucleotides agree with TRBD2. In germline, CDR1 is SGDLS, CDR2 YYNGEE. The J segment lost 7 bases and the V segment lost 0 bases, leaving 14 bases of the junction unmatched. The CDR3 is 18 residues long. CDR3 sequence (DNA): TGTGCCAGCAGCGTAGATCCCGCGGCTAGCGGGATGGGTAATGAGCAGTTCTTC. This codes for CASSVDPAASGMGNEQFF.

This clonotype was seen at least ten times. The V gene is TRBV20-1, the J gene TRBJ2-1; D unclear. V was clipped by 2 bases and J by 3 bases, with 11 bases between them. This CDR3 has 14 amino acids. Looked up from germline, CDR1 is DFQATT and CDR2 is SNEGSKA (reference sequence). The DNA for the CDR3 is TGCAGTGCTAGACCCATCGACGACTACAATGAGCAGTTCTTC. This sequence encodes CSARPIDDYNEQFF.

This clonotype was detected many times. The CDR3 nucleotides are TGTGCCAGCAGCCCAACAGGGGGGCTGTTACACAATGAGCAGTTCTTC. It translates to CASSPTGGLLHNEQFF. This chain joins TRBV6-1 and TRBJ2-1; 8 nucleotides line up with TRBD1. J lost 5 bases, V lost 6 bases, and 12 bases had no gene match. Germline assignment: CDR1 MNHNS and CDR2 SASEGT. This CDR3 contains 16 residues.

This clonotype was recorded at least ten times. V gene TRBV30 combines with J gene TRBJ1-1; tentatively, D is TRBD1 (5 bases). CDR3 size: 14 residues. Germline V gene lookup returns CDR1 GTSNPN and CDR2 SVGIG (reference sequence). Trimming took off 2 bases at V and 1 base at J, with 11 bases between the two ends. The CDR3 protein is CAWSYGTSNTEAFF. The CDR3 DNA follows: TGTGCCTGGAGTTATGGGACGTCGAACACTGAAGCTTTCTTT. Full variable domain (rest looked up from reference TRBV30 and TRBJ1-1): SQTIHQWPATLVQPVGSPLSLECTVEGTSNPNLYWYRQAAGRGLQLLFYSVGIGQISSEVPQNLSASRPQDRQFILSSKKLLLSDSGFYLCAWSYGTSNTEAFFGQGTRLTVV.

This clonotype appeared many times. The chain links TRBV6-5 to TRBJ2-7, with 12 bases aligning to TRBD2. Unmatched junction bases numbered 8, after V lost 0 bases and J lost 5 bases. The CDR3 totals 17 residues. Germline V gene data show CDR1 as MNHEY and CDR2 as SVGAGI. CDR3 in DNA: TGTGCCAGCAGTTACTCGACCCCTAGCGGGAGGGCCCACGAGCAGTACTTC. Translating it yields CASSYSTPSGRAHEQYF.

The chain is built from TRBV28 and TRBJ1-2; D not resolved. With 5 bases removed from V and 4 bases from J, the gap between germline ends came to 17 bases. Germline-derived CDR1 and CDR2 are MDHEN and SYDVKM. This CDR3 is 15 amino acids long. CDR3 DNA sequence: TGTGCCAGCAGTCCCCCTCCCATATTCAGCTATGGCTACACCTTC. It encodes CASSPPPIFSYGYTF.